Given below is one TCR beta chain in context. Its specificity is unknown. It was with a sample-barcoded 5' primer and a J-beta primer mix that a second PCR of roughly 6 to 11 cycles was run. Researchers report that a template-switch adaptor with 12 random nucleotides tagged each cDNA molecule. TCRdb reprocessed the 5' RACE reads with MiXCR, giving one entry per CDR3 protein. In the table there are 1 million or so distinct CDR3 sequences, more than 40% of which are singletons. This record belongs to a study of blood T cells in healthy people across ages. Study-wide points: Across the age range, TCR beta diversity per million T cells fell in a roughly linear way.

Source material: blood. The sequence was obtained from a woman aged 60-70 years in good health.

The CDR3 spells CATRGQGLSPYEQYF. The CDR3 region has the DNA TGTGCCACCAGGGGACAGGGTCTATCGCCCTACGAGCAGTACTTC. J is TRBJ2-7 and V is TRBV24-1, with 9 positions matching TRBD1. Trimming removed 7 bases from V and 2 bases from J; junction bases left unmatched: 8. The CDR3 covers 15 residues. From germline, CDR1 is KGHDR and CDR2 SFDVKD.